This TCR beta chain originates from a study of T-cell memory formation after mild COVID-19. MiXCR, run by TCRdb on the 5' RACE reads, gives a single entry per CDR3 protein. The repertoire holds 550,000 to 600,000 distinct CDR3 sequences, with 20% to 25% as singletons. Germline V CDR1 and CDR2: WSHSY, SAAADI. The CDR3 consists of 18 residues. Trimming stripped 3 bases from V and 0 bases from J, with 19 bases between. Sequencing was done on a sample of PBMCs or a T cell subset sorted from them (not recorded which). This chain uses TRBV10-2 with TRBJ2-3; D gene unclear. The receptor comes from an adult woman who had mild COVID-19 (a few samples of this study predate the infection). Cell type and time point are not known. The CDR3 DNA is TGCGCCAGCAGTGAACCCGGGCAGCTTCAGACTAGCACAGATACGCAGTATTTT. Translation: CASSEPGQLQTSTDTQYF.